What follows is one T cell receptor beta chain and its context. This entry is derived from a study of blood T cell repertoires in COVID-19. About the research overall: COVID-19 samples from acute and convalescent phases originated in the United States, Italy and Spain. Sources were T cells, B-cell-depleted T cells, or PBMCs; the material itself was cDNA or gDNA.

Original processing notes: Amplified reference gene primers provided the basis for estimating nucleated cell counts. TCRdb keeps only in-frame clones here, not all; method: immunoSEQ multiplex PCR. That table furnishes V, J and clone size, whereas the DNA furnished D and trimming. Of 200,000 to 250,000 clones in the sample, roughly 86% were seen once. This CDR3 spans 14 amino acids. The V gene lost 2 bases and the J gene lost 1 base, with 9 bases spanning the gap. Germline CDR1 and CDR2: SGDLS and YYNGEE. Sequenced material: peripheral blood. This TCR derives from a woman aged 65 to 85 with active or convalescent COVID-19. The V gene is TRBV9, the J gene TRBJ1-2; D is possibly TRBD1 (6 bases). The DNA for the CDR3 is TGTGCCAGCAGCGTCCAACAGGGTAACTATGGCTACACCTTC. It codes for CASSVQQGNYGYTF. The full variable domain, with the rest looked up from reference TRBV9 and TRBJ1-2, is DSGVTQTPKHLITATGQRVTLRCSPRSGDLSVYWYQQSLDQGLQFLIQYYNGEERAKGNILERFSAQQFPDLHSELNLSSLELGDSALYFCASSVQQGNYGYTFGSGTRLTVV.